The T cell receptor (beta chain) under discussion was sequenced for a study of cytomegalovirus exposure and HLA in healthy donors. For the study at large: An earlier analysis identified approximately 120 million unique TCR beta sequences in about 190 million T cells. Overall study results and limits: There were a few CMV-associated chains whose specificity for CMV antigens was confirmed in vitro. Available immune exposure information was restricted to CMV serostatus only. Some V segments could not be told apart, so they were left out, TRBV6-2 and TRBV6-3 among them.

Trimming left V 0 bases short and J 4 bases short, with 13 bases between. The CDR3 is made up of 15 amino acids. Germline CDR1 and CDR2: SGHRS and YFSETQ. Primers for the PCR totalled 60 Vbeta and 13 Jbeta. Assay used: immunoSEQ multiplex PCR; TCRdb lists only in-frame clones, some missing. The sample has approximately 180,000 clones, 80% seen once. Worth noting for this clone: Its cognate antigen is unknown.

This TCR was recovered from a young man in good health and CMV-seropositive. Specimen: PBMCs. The V call is TRBV5-1, the J call TRBJ1-2; D is unresolved. This CDR3 reads CASSLDGVRGYGYTF. CDR3 DNA sequence: TGCGCCAGCAGCTTGGATGGGGTTCGGGGCTATGGCTACACCTTC.